One sample yielded the 21 T cell receptor beta chains listed below, sequenced in a study of Graves' ophthalmopathy and Graves' hyperthyroidism. RNA transcripts served as template for amplifying TCR beta CDR3 sequences. HTBI primers served in a first-round RT-PCR, which a second-round multiplex PCR followed. TCRdb redid the calling of the multiplex PCR reads with MiXCR, one entry per CDR3 protein. The sample lists about 700,000 distinct CDR3 sequences; approximately 39% were seen once. Sequencing input: peripheral blood. These receptors were collected from an adult man with Graves' ophthalmopathy.

This clonotype was counted a few times. CDR3 DNA sequence: TGTGCCAGCAGCCAAGGAATGGGGGGGGGAAACACCATATATTTT. It is translated as CASSQGMGGGNTIYF. V gene TRBV4-2 combines with J gene TRBJ1-3, with D maybe TRBD1 (5 bases). Germline V CDR1 and CDR2: LGHNA, YNFKEQ. CDR3 length equals 15 residues. The V and J ends lost 1 base and 4 bases respectively, with 11 bases between them.

Only one count was recorded for this clonotype. A clone one base away is much larger, so this may be a read error. The chain is built from TRBV24-1 and TRBJ2-7; a possible D gene is TRBD1 (6 bases). The CDR3 has 15 amino acids. The ends were cut back, 4 bases at V and 3 bases at J, with 15 bases in the middle. CDR1 KGHDR and CDR2 SFDVKD come from the germline V gene. The DNA for the CDR3 is TGTGCCACCAGTGAACATCGGGACACCAGCTACGAGCAGTACTTC. This sequence encodes CATSEHRDTSYEQYF.

The chain is built from TRBV9 and TRBJ2-2; tentatively, D is TRBD2 (5 bases). The CDR3 has 14 amino acids. Germline V CDR1 and CDR2: SGDLS, YYNGEE. V was pared by 4 bases and J by 6 bases, with 13 bases between. The CDR3 coding sequence is TGTGCCAGCAGCCCGACTACGGAACCCGGGGAGCTGTTTTTT. Its protein is CASSPTTEPGELFF.

The rearrangement links TRBV20-1 to TRBJ2-6, with D maybe TRBD2 (6 bases). Between the trimmed V and J ends, which lost 1 base and 4 bases, there was a span of 8 bases. Looked up from germline, CDR1 is DFQATT and CDR2 is SNEGSKA (reference sequence). The CDR3 has 14 residues. The CDR3: CSARALAGANVLTF. DNA of the CDR3: TGCAGTGCTAGAGCCCTAGCGGGGGCCAACGTCCTGACTTTC.

As to this clonotype: A much more abundant neighbour one base away suggests this may be a read error. The V call is TRBV7-9, the J call TRBJ2-5, with D perhaps matching TRBD1 (6 bases). The CDR3 spans 11 residues. Germline V gene sequence: CDR1 SEHNR, CDR2 FQNEAQ (reference sequence). The ends were cut back, 5 bases at V and 7 bases at J, with 8 bases in the middle. CDR3 sequence reads: CASSEQGTQYF. Written as DNA, the CDR3 is TGTGCCAGCAGCGAACAGGGGACCCAGTACTTC. The full variable domain, with the rest looked up from reference TRBV7-9 and TRBJ2-5, is DTGVSQNPRHKITKRGQNVTFRCDPISEHNRLYWYRQTLGQGPEFLTYFQNEAQLEKSRLLSDRFSAERPKGSFSTLEIQRTEQGDSAMYLCASSEQGTQYFGPGTRLLVL.

The table lists this clonotype with a few counts. The chain employs TRBV12-3 or TRBV12-4 and TRBJ2-5, with a weak D call TRBD1 (5 bases). The CDR3 totals 14 residues. The V gene lost 6 bases and the J gene lost 1 base, with 12 bases spanning the gap. CDR3 nucleotide sequence: TGTGCCAGCAGCTTACCGGACACCCAAGAGACCCAGTACTTC. It translates to CASSLPDTQETQYF.

There are many counts of this clonotype. V and J are TRBV5-4 and TRBJ1-3; 9 nucleotides line up with TRBD1. The CDR3 is 15 residues long. V shed 3 bases, J shed 4 bases, and the junction held 5 bases outside the gene matches. Germline assignment: CDR1 SGHNT and CDR2 YYREEE (reference sequence). The CDR3 DNA follows: TGTGCCAGCAGCTCCGGACAGGGGAGCGGAAACACCATATATTTT. It encodes CASSSGQGSGNTIYF.

This clonotype was seen only a few times. The V call is TRBV2, the J call TRBJ1-3; D is undetermined. V was clipped by 1 base and J by 0 bases, with 7 bases between them. The CDR3 loop spans 15 amino acids. Germline-derived CDR1 and CDR2 are SNHLY and FYNNEI. The CDR3: CASSEEPSSGNTIYF. In nucleotides, the CDR3 is TGTGCCAGCAGTGAAGAGCCATCCTCTGGAAACACCATATATTTT.

This clonotype was recorded many times. The chain couples TRBV2 to TRBJ2-7, with 11 positions matching TRBD2. The CDR3 spans 16 residues. J lost 2 bases, V lost 2 bases, and 5 bases had no gene match. Germline V gene lookup returns CDR1 SNHLY and CDR2 FYNNEI. This CDR3 reads CASSEWPTSGAYEQYF. The CDR3 nucleotides are TGTGCCAGCAGTGAATGGCCGACTAGCGGGGCCTACGAGCAGTACTTC.

V gene TRBV5-1 combines with J gene TRBJ1-6; 11 bases agree with TRBD1. The germline gives CDR1 SGHRS, CDR2 YFSETQ. With V trimmed by 0 bases and J by 6 bases, 5 bases remained unmatched. This CDR3 has 17 residues. DNA of the CDR3: TGCGCCAGCAGCTTGGTTGGGACAGGGGGATCTAATTCACCCCTCCACTTT. Protein product: CASSLVGTGGSNSPLHF.

The chain carries TRBV3-1 and TRBJ1-6, with D possibly TRBD1 on 6 matching bases. The CDR3 totals 14 residues. V was trimmed by 0 bases and J by 9 bases, leaving 9 bases between them. Germline CDR1 and CDR2: LGHDT and YNNKEL (reference sequence). The CDR3 sequence is CASSQEQGSSPLHF. For the CDR3, the DNA is TGTGCCAGCAGCCAAGAACAGGGCAGTTCACCCCTCCACTTT.

This clonotype was seen many times. V is TRBV19 and J is TRBJ1-3; D unresolved. The CDR3 covers 15 residues. The germline V and J ends were trimmed by 7 bases and 5 bases, with 18 bases remaining between them. CDR1 and CDR2 from the germline V gene are LNHDA and SQIVND (reference sequence). The CDR3 protein is CASTVDPIGRNTIYF. In DNA form, the CDR3 reads TGTGCCAGTACCGTCGATCCTATCGGTCGAAACACCATATATTTT.

This clonotype was observed at least ten times. This rearrangement joins TRBV20-1 to TRBJ1-2, with unresolved D. The germline V gene has CDR1 DFQATT and CDR2 SNEGSKA (reference sequence). The CDR3 has 14 residues. The V end was cut by 3 bases, the J end by 1 base, with 12 bases between. CDR3 nucleotide sequence: TGCAGTGCTAGTCGGGGTAGGGATAACTATGGCTACACCTTC. It specifies CSASRGRDNYGYTF.

The chain uses TRBV7-9 and TRBJ1-4; 9 nucleotides align to TRBD1. Germline assignment: CDR1 SEHNR and CDR2 FQNEAQ (reference sequence). V lost 5 bases, J lost 0 bases, and 10 bases stayed unmatched. This CDR3 is 18 amino acids long. CDR3 nucleotides: TGTGCCAGCAGCCCCCAACTGGGACAGGGAGCAACTAATGAAAAACTGTTTTTT. Its protein product is CASSPQLGQGATNEKLFF.

As concerns this clonotype: A junction boundary mismatches the germline segment, possibly from a read error. The chain is built from TRBV10-3 and TRBJ1-6; no firm D call. Germline CDR1 is ENHRY and CDR2 is SYGVKD. The CDR3 spans 15 residues. The CDR3 protein is CASSSRPRDNSPLHF. The CDR3 DNA sequence: TGTGCCAGCAGTTCCCGTCCACGGGATAATTCACCCCTCCACTTT.

The chain couples TRBV10-3 to TRBJ1-2, with a weak D call TRBD1 (6 bases). Germline CDR1 is ENHRY and CDR2 is SYGVKD. CDR3 length: 12 residues. Trimming left V 10 bases short and J 8 bases short, with 17 bases between. CDR3 sequence (DNA): TGTGCCAGCAGGGGTCCGGAGGAGGGCTACACCTTC. Amino acids: CASRGPEEGYTF.

This clonotype was counted many times. The chain links TRBV5-1 to TRBJ2-7; D is perhaps TRBD1 (6 bases). The CDR3 sequence is 14 residues long. V was clipped by 4 bases and J by 1 base, with 12 bases between them. Per germline, CDR1 SGHRS and CDR2 YFSETQ. CDR3 region: CASSVDSDSYEQYF. CDR3 nucleotide sequence: TGCGCCAGCAGCGTGGACAGTGATTCCTACGAGCAGTACTTC.

About this clonotype itself: Being one base from a much bigger clone, this may be a read error. The chain combines TRBV7-9 with TRBJ1-2, with D unclear. This CDR3 is 14 amino acids long. CDR1 and CDR2 (germline): SEHNR, FQNEAQ (reference sequence). The CDR3 loop is CASSLELRSHGHTF. CDR3 nucleotides: TGTGCCAGCAGCTTAGAGTTGAGATCCCATGGCCACACCTTC.

V is TRBV2 and J is TRBJ1-2; D is possibly TRBD1 (5 bases). This CDR3 has 13 residues. Trimming pared 8 bases from V and 0 bases from J, leaving 10 bases between. Germline assignment: CDR1 SNHLY and CDR2 FYNNEI. The CDR3 DNA sequence: TGTGCCAGCGGGGCGTCTTCTAACTATGGCTACACCTTC. Its translation: CASGASSNYGYTF.

The chain recombines TRBV29-1 with TRBJ2-6; D possibly corresponds to TRBD2 (5 bases). V lost 3 bases, J lost 3 bases, and 12 bases lay in between. This CDR3 is built from 15 residues. Germline V gene data show CDR1 as SQVTM and CDR2 as ANQGSEA. The CDR3: CSVDGAGSGANVLTF. The CDR3 nucleotides are TGCAGCGTTGACGGTGCGGGTAGTGGGGCCAACGTCCTGACTTTC.

This clonotype has ten or more counts. The V and J genes are TRBV7-3 and TRBJ2-7; TRBD1 matches at 7 bases. Germline CDR1 SGHTA, CDR2 FQGTGA. The J segment lost 3 bases and the V segment lost 2 bases, leaving 10 bases of the junction unmatched. The CDR3 loop spans 16 amino acids. CDR3 protein: CASSLPRWTGRYEQYF. DNA of the CDR3: TGTGCCAGCAGCTTACCGCGTTGGACAGGCCGCTACGAGCAGTACTTC.